The 31 T cell receptor beta chains listed next were all sequenced from one sample in a study of cytomegalovirus exposure and HLA in healthy donors. In the PCR, 60 Vbeta and 13 Jbeta primers were used. Profiled with immunoSEQ multiplex PCR; TCRdb holds only in-frame clones, not every one. The sample holds about 96,000 clones, 60% to 80% seen once. The sequencing input was PBMCs. The source is a man aged 55 to 69 in good health and CMV-seronegative.

As for this clone: This CDR3 is also generated by other DNA sequences in the sample. This sequence joins TRBV6-5 and TRBJ2-6; no firm D call. Trimming took 0 bases from V and 1 from J, leaving 7 bases between them. This CDR3 has 16 amino acids. Germline CDR1 MNHEY, CDR2 SVGAGI. The CDR3 reads CASSYSAASGANVLTF. In DNA form, the CDR3 reads TGTGCCAGCAGTTACTCGGCTGCATCTGGGGCCAACGTCCTGACTTTC.

The chain employs TRBV6-5 and TRBJ2-7, with a weak D call TRBD2 (5 bases). The CDR3 contains 14 residues. Trimming cost V 5 bases and J 0 bases, with 11 bases left between them. The germline V gene has CDR1 MNHEY and CDR2 SVGAGI. CDR3 DNA: TGTGCCAGCAGTGAGGGTCAACTCTCCTACGAGCAGTACTTC. It encodes CASSEGQLSYEQYF.

The rearrangement links TRBV7-9 to TRBJ1-2; TRBD1 agrees at 8 bases. This CDR3 region has 16 residues. From germline, CDR1 is SEHNR and CDR2 FQNEAQ (reference sequence). Unmatched junction bases numbered 10, after V lost 3 bases and J lost 4 bases. In nucleotides, the CDR3 is TGTGCCAGCAGCTTGAGAACAGGGGGGGAGGTCTATGGCTACACCTTC. Amino acids: CASSLRTGGEVYGYTF.

This chain connects TRBV7-9 to TRBJ2-5, with 7 bases fitting TRBD2. This CDR3 contains 15 residues. Germline trimming cut 0 bases from V and 10 bases from J; bases unmatched to any gene: 11. In germline, CDR1 is SEHNR, CDR2 FQNEAQ (reference sequence). The CDR3 loop reads CASSLAGGSPLIQYF. The CDR3 coding sequence is TGTGCCAGCAGCTTAGCTGGCGGGAGCCCCTTGATCCAGTACTTC. Full variable domain (outside the CDR3, taken from reference TRBV7-9 and TRBJ2-5): DTGVSQNPRHKITKRGQNVTFRCDPISEHNRLYWYRQTLGQGPEFLTYFQNEAQLEKSRLLSDRFSAERPKGSFSTLEIQRTEQGDSAMYLCASSLAGGSPLIQYFGPGTRLLVL.

On this clone: At one boundary the junction diverges from the germline segment, which might be a read error. Within the sample, other DNA sequences also encode this same CDR3. The chain is built from TRBV6-5 and TRBJ2-7, with TRBD1 identical over 9 bases. Germline CDR1 is MNHEY and CDR2 is SVGAGI. The CDR3 contains 11 residues. CDR3 DNA sequence: TGCGCCAGAGACAGGGGGTACGAGCAGTACTTC. Amino acid sequence: CARDRGYEQYF.

The chain carries TRBV6-5 and TRBJ1-3, with TRBD1 identical over 9 bases. The length of the CDR3 is 13 residues. Trimming took 6 bases from V and 6 from J; bases not matched to a gene: 3. Germline lookup yields CDR1 MNHEY and CDR2 SVGAGI. CDR3 residues: CASRRTGENTIYF. In DNA form, the CDR3 reads TGTGCCAGCAGGAGGACAGGGGAAAACACCATATATTTT.

Only a few counts were recorded for this clone. This rearrangement joins TRBV6-1 to TRBJ1-1, with 7 bases aligning to TRBD1. The germline CDR1 and CDR2 sequences are MNHNS and SASEGT. V was pared by 6 bases and J by 1 base, with 5 bases of the junction left unmatched. The CDR3 sequence is 14 residues long. Written as DNA, the CDR3 is TGTGCCAGCAGGATGGGACAGACGAACACTGAAGCTTTCTTT. Its translation is CASRMGQTNTEAFF.

This CDR3 reads CASTGAYSNQPQHF. CDR3 coding DNA: TGTGCCAGCACAGGGGCTTATAGCAATCAGCCCCAGCATTTT. The J gene is TRBJ1-5, the V gene TRBV2; a possible D gene is TRBD1 (6 bases). V dropped 7 bases and J dropped 0 bases, with 10 bases sitting between them. The germline CDR1 and CDR2 sequences are SNHLY and FYNNEI. The CDR3 contains 14 residues. Filled out from reference TRBV2 and TRBJ1-5, the complete variable domain reads EPEVTQTPSHQVTQMGQEVILRCVPISNHLYFYWYRQILGQKVEFLVSFYNNEISEKSEIFDDQFSVERPDGSNFTLKIRSTKLEDSAMYFCASTGAYSNQPQHFGDGTRLSIL.

The rearrangement uses TRBV9 and TRBJ1-2, with 10 nucleotides matching TRBD1. This CDR3 has 14 amino acids. Trimming at V came to 6 bases and at J to 8 bases, leaving 10 bases not matched to a gene. Germline V gene lookup returns CDR1 SGDLS and CDR2 YYNGEE. The CDR3 here is CASTIDRGRGGYTF. The CDR3 nucleotides are TGTGCCAGCACAATCGACAGGGGGCGCGGCGGCTACACCTTC.

The chain employs TRBV5-1 and TRBJ2-3; 9 bases line up with TRBD2. The CDR3 length is 19 residues. V gave up 3 bases and J gave up 2 bases; unmatched junction bases: 16. Germline CDR1 and CDR2: SGHRS and YFSETQ. CDR3 loop: CASSWPSPRGRGDTDTQYF. Here the CDR3 DNA reads TGCGCCAGCAGCTGGCCTTCCCCCCGCGGGAGGGGTGACACAGATACGCAGTATTTT.

The V gene is TRBV10-1, the J gene TRBJ2-2, with TRBD2 identical over 12 bases. CDR3 size: 16 residues. The ends lost 6 bases at V and 5 bases at J; junction bases unmatched: 7. In germline, CDR1 is WNHNN, CDR2 SYGVQD (reference sequence). The CDR3 loop is CASSKLAGGPTGELFF. In DNA, the CDR3 is TGCGCCAGCAGCAAACTAGCGGGAGGACCGACCGGGGAGCTGTTTTTT.

The rearrangement joins TRBV13 to TRBJ2-1; D gene uncertain. The CDR3 contains 14 residues. Trimming pared 5 bases from V and 8 bases from J, leaving 16 bases between. Germline V gives CDR1 PRHDT, CDR2 FYEKMQ (reference sequence). CDR3 bases: TGTGCCAGCAGCCCGCAGAGCGCCACCGATGAGCAGTTCTTC. Its protein product is CASSPQSATDEQFF.

V is TRBV5-8 and J is TRBJ1-1; 8 bases are a match to TRBD1. The CDR3 extends over 15 amino acids. Germline CDR1 and CDR2: SGHTS and YDEGEE. The ends lost 3 bases at V and 1 base at J; junction bases unmatched: 5. The DNA of the CDR3 is TGTGCCAGCAGCTATCGACAGGGGTGGAACACTGAAGCTTTCTTT. Encoded protein: CASSYRQGWNTEAFF.

As to this clone: One end of the junction fails to match germline, which may point to a read error. The chain couples TRBV7-9 to TRBJ1-5; D not certain. There are 17 residues in the CDR3. CDR1 and CDR2 (germline): SEHNR, FQNEAQ (reference sequence). CDR3 amino acids: CSSSSPGGGGSNQPQHF. CDR3 sequence (DNA): TGTTCCAGCAGCTCCCCTGGTGGAGGTGGGAGCAATCAGCCCCAGCATTTT.

V gene TRBV18 combines with J gene TRBJ2-1; 8 nucleotides match TRBD2. The CDR3 extends over 16 amino acids. The ends lost 1 base at V and 4 bases at J; junction bases unmatched: 6. Germline CDR1 is KGHSH and CDR2 is LQKENI. Here the CDR3 reads CASSPLAGTRYNEQFF. The DNA for the CDR3 is TGTGCCAGCTCACCACTAGCGGGGACCCGATACAATGAGCAGTTCTTC. The whole variable domain, filled in from reference TRBV18 and TRBJ2-1, reads NAGVMQNPRHLVRRRGQEARLRCSPMKGHSHVYWYRQLPEEGLKFMVYLQKENIIDESGMPKERFSAEFPKEGPSILRIQQVVRGDSAAYFCASSPLAGTRYNEQFFGPGTRLTVL.

This clone was observed once. The chain has TRBV28 and TRBJ1-2; no definite D call. V gave up 3 bases and J gave up 8 bases, with 13 bases separating them. CDR3 length: 13 amino acids. Germline V gene sequence: CDR1 MDHEN, CDR2 SYDVKM. The CDR3 region is CASSFPGARGYTF. CDR3 DNA: TGTGCCAGCAGTTTTCCCGGAGCAAGGGGCTACACCTTC.

Turning to this clone: At one end, the junction sequence differs from germline, possibly due to a read error. CDR3 residues: CASSFRHLDTQYF. CDR3 bases: TGTGCTAGCAGCTTTCGACATTTAGATACGCAGTATTTT. This sequence joins TRBV7-7 and TRBJ2-3; D gene ambiguous. This CDR3 is built from 13 residues. Per the germline V gene, CDR1 is SSHAT and CDR2 is FNYEAQ (reference sequence).

The chain uses TRBV23-1 and TRBJ1-4, with 7 nucleotides matching TRBD1. TRBV23-1 is reported as an ORF; its role is uncertain. V gave up 0 bases and J gave up 5 bases; unmatched junction bases: 9. CDR3 length equals 17 residues. CDR3 DNA: TGCGCCAGCAGTCAATCGGTCGACAGGGCGTCAAATGAAAAACTGTTTTTT. Translation: CASSQSVDRASNEKLFF.

In its sample, this clone was seen a few times. The chain has TRBV11-2 and TRBJ1-5, with D unresolved. The germline V gene has CDR1 SGHAT and CDR2 FQNNGV. The V end lost 5 bases, the J end lost 4 bases, and 6 bases lay between the germline ends. The CDR3 has 12 residues. The CDR3 is CASSPQNQPQHF. In DNA, the CDR3 is TGTGCCAGCAGCCCTCAGAATCAGCCCCAGCATTTT.

V and J are TRBV7-2 and TRBJ2-2; TRBD2 is a possible D gene (6 bases). Germline V gene sequence: CDR1 SGHTA, CDR2 FQGNSA. This CDR3 is built from 16 residues. V lost 5 bases and J 4 bases, leaving 17 bases between the germline ends. CDR3 in amino acids: CASSTRDSRSTGELFF. The CDR3 coding sequence is TGTGCCAGCAGCACCCGGGACTCCAGGTCCACCGGGGAGCTGTTTTTT. Together with reference TRBV7-2 and TRBJ2-2, the CDR3 gives the full variable domain: GAGVSQSPSNKVTEKGKDVELRCDPISGHTALYWYRQSLGQGLEFLIYFQGNSAPDKSGLPSDRFSAERTGGSVSTLTIQRTQQEDSAVYLCASSTRDSRSTGELFFGEGSRLTVL.

About this clone itself: The junction departs from germline at one end; a sequencing error may be responsible. This chain uses TRBV7-9 with TRBJ2-7, with D hard to call. This CDR3 region has 11 residues. The germline gives CDR1 SEHNR, CDR2 FQNEAQ (reference sequence). The CDR3: CSSSTTYEQYF. CDR3 nucleotide sequence: TGTTCCAGCAGCACTACTTACGAGCAGTACTTC.

J is TRBJ1-2 and V is TRBV5-6; D is undetermined. Trimming removed 1 base at V and 6 bases at J, with 10 bases between. Germline V gene sequence: CDR1 SGHDT, CDR2 YYEEEE. There are 13 residues in the CDR3. Written as DNA, the CDR3 is TGTGCCAGCAGCTTGTCCGAGTTGCATGGCTACACCTTC. Its protein is CASSLSELHGYTF.

The V call is TRBV5-6, the J call TRBJ2-2; tentatively, D is TRBD2 (7 bases). The germline CDR1 and CDR2 sequences are SGHDT and YYEEEE. The CDR3 totals 18 residues. Trimming removed 2 bases from V and 0 bases from J, with 17 bases in between. CDR3 bases: TGTGCCAGCAGCTTCAGGTTAGGGGGGGCGACGAACACCGGGGAGCTGTTTTTT. Protein product: CASSFRLGGATNTGELFF.

The gene calls are TRBV7-2 and TRBJ2-5; tentatively, D is TRBD1 (6 bases). Germline V lookup: CDR1 SGHTA, CDR2 FQGNSA. The ends were cut back, 5 bases at V and 9 bases at J, with 13 bases in the middle. The CDR3 covers 12 residues. DNA for the CDR3: TGTGCCAGCAGCCCTAGCCCAGGGGCCCAGTACTTC. Its translation: CASSPSPGAQYF.

V is TRBV10-3 and J is TRBJ1-5, with TRBD1 identical over 7 bases. There are 15 residues in the CDR3. Trimming took 6 bases from V and 4 from J; bases not matched to a gene: 9. CDR1 is ENHRY, CDR2 SYGVKD, per germline. DNA of the CDR3: TGTGCCATCAGCGACGAAGGACAGGTTAATCAGCCCCAGCATTTT. Translated, it gives CAISDEGQVNQPQHF.

Turning to this clone: A junction end diverges from the germline sequence, so it may reflect a read error. V gene TRBV7-9 combines with J gene TRBJ2-2; D is unclear. Germline lookup yields CDR1 SEHNR and CDR2 FQNEAQ (reference sequence). CDR3 size: 16 residues. The CDR3 region is CSSSLERLLSGGELFF. The CDR3 nucleotides read TGTTCCAGCAGCCTCGAAAGGTTGCTTTCGGGCGGGGAGCTGTTTTTT.

Comment on this clone: The same CDR3 arises from other DNA sequences in this sample as well. The rearrangement joins TRBV7-9 to TRBJ1-2; tentative D call: TRBD1 (6 bases). The CDR3 is 13 amino acids. The V gene lost 5 bases and the J gene lost 3 bases, with 10 bases spanning the gap. In germline, CDR1 is SEHNR, CDR2 FQNEAQ (reference sequence). The CDR3 nucleotides read TGTGCCAGCAGCCCACAGGGCGACTATGGCTACACCTTC. Translated: CASSPQGDYGYTF.

V is TRBV5-4 and J is TRBJ2-5, with TRBD1 identical over 7 bases. The CDR3 runs to 15 residues. Germline CDR1 SGHNT, CDR2 YYREEE (reference sequence). V dropped 4 bases and J dropped 1; count of bases not matched to a gene: 7. CDR3 sequence reads: CASSPRDSFQETQYF. The CDR3 nucleotides read TGTGCCAGCAGCCCGAGGGACAGCTTCCAAGAGACCCAGTACTTC.

A remark on this clone: In the same sample, other DNA sequences code for this CDR3. CDR3 DNA sequence: TGTGCCAGCAGCTTCGGAGGGGGCGGAGAGACCCAGTACTTC. Translated, it gives CASSFGGGGETQYF. The rearrangement joins TRBV7-3 to TRBJ2-5; a possible D gene is TRBD1 (7 bases). This CDR3 is 14 amino acids long. V dropped 3 bases and J dropped 4 bases, with 12 bases sitting between them. From germline, CDR1 is SGHTA and CDR2 FQGTGA.

The chain recombines TRBV10-2 with TRBJ2-7; no clear D gene. V was clipped by 7 bases and J by 0 bases, with 13 bases between them. Germline lookup yields CDR1 WSHSY and CDR2 SAAADI. The CDR3 is 14 residues long. CDR3 bases: TGCGCCAGCAAAATCCTTCTAGACTCCTACGAGCAGTACTTC. It codes for CASKILLDSYEQYF.

V gene TRBV6-1 combines with J gene TRBJ2-7; D perhaps matches TRBD1 (6 bases). Germline V CDR1 and CDR2: MNHNS, SASEGT. The V gene lost 0 bases and the J gene lost 1 base, with 16 bases spanning the gap. The CDR3 has 17 residues. CDR3 in DNA: TGTGCCAGCAGTGAAGCAGGGGGTAATACGTATTCCTACGAGCAGTACTTC. This codes for CASSEAGGNTYSYEQYF.